This T cell receptor beta chain was captured by sequencing in a study of cytomegalovirus exposure and HLA in healthy donors. Study background: In a later analysis, the 100 to 150 validation repertoires were reported to have used the same platform as the roughly 600 first-cohort repertoires. Notes on the study in general: Associated with cytomegalovirus, according to the listing, were 150 to 200 TCR beta chains. Reports indicated that the classifier achieved high specificity and sensitivity in diagnosing cytomegalovirus status.

The method was immunoSEQ multiplex PCR; TCRdb's version includes in-frame clones alone and lacks a portion of them. The repertoire holds roughly 150,000 clones, with 96% as singletons. With respect to this clone: The antigen remains undetermined.

Source material: PBMCs. The receptor was isolated from a woman younger than 35 in good health and CMV-seronegative.

DNA for the CDR3: TGTGCCAGCAGCCAAGACTGGACAGGGGGTACTGAAGCTTTCTTT. Its protein is CASSQDWTGGTEAFF. V and J are TRBV14 and TRBJ1-1; 10 nucleotides match TRBD1. The J segment lost 5 bases and the V segment lost 0 bases, leaving 3 bases of the junction unmatched. Germline V gene lookup returns CDR1 SGHDN and CDR2 FVKESK. This CDR3 region has 15 residues. Full variable domain (rest looked up from reference TRBV14 and TRBJ1-1): EAGVTQFPSHSVIEKGQTVTLRCDPISGHDNLYWYRRVMGKEIKFLLHFVKESKQDESGMPNNRFLAERTGGTYSTLKVQPAELEDSGVYFCASSQDWTGGTEAFFGQGTRLTVV.